The 19 T cell receptor beta chains reported below all come from one sample, sequenced in a study of cytomegalovirus exposure and HLA in healthy donors. In the PCR, 60 Vbeta and 13 Jbeta primers were used. Libraries were prepared by immunoSEQ multiplex PCR; TCRdb keeps only in-frame clonotypes and omits some of them. The sample records tens of thousands of clones, roughly 65% being singletons. Sequenced sample: PBMCs. These receptor sequences come from a male donor in good health and CMV-seropositive.

This clone was observed a handful of times. The chain has TRBV29-1 and TRBJ2-2; TRBD2 might be the D (5 bases). With 4 bases removed from V and 5 bases from J, the gap between germline ends came to 8 bases. The CDR3 length is 12 residues. Germline V gives CDR1 SQVTM, CDR2 ANQGSEA. The CDR3 protein is CSVVRGTGELFF. The CDR3 bases are TGCAGCGTTGTTCGGGGAACCGGGGAGCTGTTTTTT.

The rearrangement uses TRBV18 and TRBJ1-1; D perhaps matches TRBD1 (6 bases). Germline CDR1 reads KGHSH; CDR2 reads LQKENI. CDR3 length equals 15 residues. The ends were cut back, 3 bases at V and 4 bases at J, with 15 bases in the middle. DNA for the CDR3: TGTGCCAGCTCACCCCTAGCGGGGGCTTCCACTGAAGCTTTCTTT. Protein: CASSPLAGASTEAFF.

This clone was seen more than once but under ten times. The rearrangement links TRBV30 to TRBJ2-2, with 10 bases aligning to TRBD2. From germline, CDR1 is GTSNPN and CDR2 SVGIG (reference sequence). The CDR3 consists of 15 residues. The trim removed 4 bases at V and 6 bases at J, leaving 8 bases unmatched. The chain's CDR3 is CAWIKPSGRAGELFF. CDR3 coding DNA: TGTGCCTGGATTAAGCCCAGCGGGAGGGCCGGGGAGCTGTTTTTT. The full variable domain, its missing parts supplied by reference TRBV30 and TRBJ2-2, is SQTIHQWPATLVQPVGSPLSLECTVEGTSNPNLYWYRQAAGRGLQLLFYSVGIGQISSEVPQNLSASRPQDRQFILSSKKLLLSDSGFYLCAWIKPSGRAGELFFGEGSRLTVL.

The rearrangement links TRBV7-2 to TRBJ1-4; 9 bases agree with TRBD1. Germline V CDR1 and CDR2: SGHTA, FQGNSA. J lost 8 bases, V lost 4 bases, and 8 bases had no gene match. The CDR3 covers 15 residues. The CDR3 nucleotides read TGTGCCAGCAGCTCCAACAGGGGGCGAAGAGAAAAACTGTTTTTT. Translation: CASSSNRGRREKLFF. The whole variable domain, remainder taken from reference TRBV7-2 and TRBJ1-4, is GAGVSQSPSNKVTEKGKDVELRCDPISGHTALYWYRQSLGQGLEFLIYFQGNSAPDKSGLPSDRFSAERTGGSVSTLTIQRTQQEDSAVYLCASSSNRGRREKLFFGSGTQLSVL.

V is TRBV4-1 and J is TRBJ2-7; no definite D call. The CDR3 loop spans 12 amino acids. The germline V and J ends were trimmed by 1 base and 7 bases, with 8 bases remaining between them. The germline V gene encodes CDR1 MGHRA and CDR2 YSYEKL. CDR3 loop: CASSQVASEQYF. The CDR3 DNA sequence: TGCGCCAGCAGCCAAGTTGCGTCAGAGCAGTACTTC.

The V and J genes are TRBV7-9 and TRBJ2-3, with D perhaps TRBD2 (7 bases). The V end was cut by 4 bases, the J end by 5 bases, with 19 bases between. CDR3 length equals 16 residues. Germline V gene sequence: CDR1 SEHNR, CDR2 FQNEAQ (reference sequence). CDR3 sequence (DNA): TGTGCCAGCAGCTCCTTTGTAGGGGGGGCCAGAGATACGCAGTATTTT. Amino acid sequence: CASSSFVGGARDTQYF.

The chain combines TRBV18 with TRBJ1-1; no reliable D call. The CDR3 contains 13 residues. The V gene's germline CDR1 is KGHSH and CDR2 LQKENI. V was trimmed by 5 bases and J by 4 bases, leaving 11 bases between them. The CDR3 nucleotides are TGTGCCAGCTCAGGACTGGGTAGCACTGAAGCTTTCTTT. This encodes CASSGLGSTEAFF. The full variable domain, its missing parts supplied by reference TRBV18 and TRBJ1-1, is NAGVMQNPRHLVRRRGQEARLRCSPMKGHSHVYWYRQLPEEGLKFMVYLQKENIIDESGMPKERFSAEFPKEGPSILRIQQVVRGDSAAYFCASSGLGSTEAFFGQGTRLTVV.

Concerning this clone itself: Its ends do not fully match the called genes, so a read error is possible. V gene TRBV19 combines with J gene TRBJ2-1; a possible D gene is TRBD1 (7 bases). The germline V gene has CDR1 LNHDA and CDR2 SQIVND (reference sequence). The CDR3 sequence is 13 residues long. The CDR3 DNA sequence: TGTGCCAGTAGTATCGACAGGGAGGAGGCCGCGATCTTC. Translation: CASSIDREEAAIF.

The chain joins TRBV18 to TRBJ2-7; no firm D call. Trimming cost V 3 bases and J 2 bases, with 14 bases left between them. Germline V CDR1 and CDR2: KGHSH, LQKENI. The CDR3 sequence is 15 residues long. The CDR3 coding sequence is TGTGCCAGCTCACCCTCCATACAAGGAGCCTACGAGCAGTACTTC. This translates into CASSPSIQGAYEQYF.

This clone has just a few counts. This chain links TRBV19 with TRBJ1-6; a possible D gene is TRBD1 (5 bases). The CDR3 spans 13 residues. The V end was cut by 6 bases, the J end by 4 bases, with 7 bases between. Germline assignment: CDR1 LNHDA and CDR2 SQIVND (reference sequence). The CDR3 loop reads CASRQGYNSPLHF. The CDR3, as DNA: TGTGCCAGTAGGCAGGGATATAATTCACCCCTCCACTTT.

The sample holds one count of this clone. The V call is TRBV2, the J call TRBJ2-2; perhaps TRBD1 as D (5 bases). The germline CDR1 and CDR2 sequences are SNHLY and FYNNEI. The V gene lost 7 bases and the J gene lost 5 bases, with 11 bases spanning the gap. This CDR3 is built from 13 residues. The CDR3 reads CASKGHPTGELFF. The DNA of the CDR3 is TGTGCCAGCAAAGGACACCCAACCGGGGAGCTGTTTTTT.

The V call is TRBV27, the J call TRBJ2-5; the match to TRBD2 covers 12 bases. The J call could be wrong; TRBJ2-7 is a better fit for the DNA end. CDR3 length: 16 amino acids. Germline lookup yields CDR1 MNHEY and CDR2 SMNVEV (reference sequence). CDR3 nucleotides: TGTGCCAGCAGTTTTGAAACGACTAGCGGGAGCTTCGAGCAGTACTTC. Translating gives CASSFETTSGSFEQYF.

In DNA form, the CDR3 reads TGCGCCAGCAGCCTAAGCGGGAGGGCCGACGAGCAGTACTTC. Residues: CASSLSGRADEQYF. This sequence joins TRBV4-1 and TRBJ2-7; the match to TRBD2 covers 10 bases. Germline V CDR1 and CDR2: MGHRA, YSYEKL. The CDR3 has 14 amino acids. Unmatched junction bases numbered 5, after V lost 4 bases and J lost 5 bases.

The chain has TRBV5-4 and TRBJ1-6; 9 bases are a match to TRBD1. V shed 4 bases, J shed 9 bases, and the junction held 8 bases outside the gene matches. Germline assignment: CDR1 SGHNT and CDR2 YYREEE (reference sequence). The CDR3 sequence is 15 residues long. This CDR3 reads CASSRPDRGSSPLHF. CDR3 bases: TGTGCCAGCAGCCGACCCGACAGGGGGAGTTCACCCCTCCACTTT.

The V gene is TRBV9, the J gene TRBJ2-7, with D perhaps matching TRBD1 (6 bases). The germline gives CDR1 SGDLS, CDR2 YYNGEE. CDR3 length: 16 amino acids. Trimming stripped 3 bases from V and 2 bases from J, with 18 bases between. The CDR3 DNA follows: TGTGCCAGCAGCGGGGGGCACCGACAGGACCCCTACGAGCAGTACTTC. Amino acids: CASSGGHRQDPYEQYF.

This chain uses TRBV5-5 with TRBJ1-1; D is possibly TRBD1 (5 bases). Germline V gives CDR1 SGHKS, CDR2 YYEKEE (reference sequence). This CDR3 is 13 amino acids long. V dropped 2 bases and J dropped 7 bases, with 12 bases sitting between them. The chain's CDR3 is CASSLDRANEAFF. In DNA form, the CDR3 reads TGTGCCAGCAGCTTAGACAGAGCCAATGAAGCTTTCTTT.

The CDR3 region is CASSFQGNTEAFF. CDR3 coding DNA: TGTGCCAGCAGCTTCCAGGGGAACACTGAAGCTTTCTTT. The V and J genes are TRBV5-6 and TRBJ1-1, with D perhaps matching TRBD1 (5 bases). This CDR3 contains 13 residues. In germline, CDR1 is SGHDT, CDR2 YYEEEE. The V and J ends lost 2 bases and 1 base respectively, with 6 bases between them.

This clone came up a few times. This chain's CDR3 is CSARGGLAQFF. The DNA of the CDR3 is TGCAGCGCACGGGGGGGGCTAGCGCAGTTCTTC. The chain carries TRBV29-1 and TRBJ2-1, with 8 positions matching TRBD2. The J segment lost 12 bases and the V segment lost 7 bases, leaving 8 bases of the junction unmatched. The CDR3 is 11 amino acids. CDR1 and CDR2 from the germline V gene are SQVTM and ANQGSEA.

The chain employs TRBV18 and TRBJ1-3, with 7 bases matching TRBD1. CDR3 length: 15 residues. CDR1 and CDR2 (germline): KGHSH, LQKENI. V was clipped by 1 base and J by 4 bases; unmatched bases: 4. CDR3 DNA sequence: TGTGCCAGCTCACCACAGGGGGCCCGAGGAAACACCATATATTTT. Its translation: CASSPQGARGNTIYF.